This T cell receptor (beta chain) was documented in a study of shared clonotypes between healthy human individuals (dated by TCRdb to about 2020). For the study in its entirety: The cohort included three men and two women between 18 and 49 years of age. Per donor, three plates each were used for CD4 naive and CD4 memory, two for CD8 naive, and one for CD8 memory. The study deeply sequenced blood TCR repertoires of about 5 healthy adults to estimate repertoire size and the extent of clonotype sharing between individuals. To increase sequencing depth and limit assay-specific biases, TCR repertoire library preparation and sequencing were carried out by different laboratories using diverse techniques. Between about 0.94 and 8.9 billion PBMCs per donor were obtained by leukapheresis. Paper-wide results and their limitations: Incomplete sequencing was indicated by rarefaction of sorted-subset datasets, despite the large sequencing depth. Pairwise subsampling led to the expectation that sequencing depth would affect the degree of clonotype sharing among donors. Sampling was restricted to blood, and TCR repertoires in tissue are likely to differ from TCR repertoires in blood. The small number of donors limited the genetic and exposure-history diversity represented. Sharing across a handful of donors was observed for roughly 5% of naive CD4, over 3% of naive CD8, over 2% of memory CD4, and less than 0.45% of memory CD8 clonotypes. Naive subsets generally had larger estimated clonotype richness than memory subsets. Compared with non-shared clonotypes, clonotypes shared by all four sorted-subset donors had higher generation probabilities.

Using the deep immunoSEQ assay, TCR CDR3 regions were amplified from genomic DNA by multiplex PCR. Extracted genomic DNA from each cell subset was distributed evenly across all wells of several immunoSEQ 96-well plates, and each plate was treated as a replicate. Each replicate PCR for sorted subsets received about 220 ng genomic DNA, equal to 30,000 or so T cell genomes. Purified libraries were measured with a Qubit 3.0 fluorometer, size-checked on a Bioanalyzer 2100, and measured again with the KAPA Library Quantification kit. Every immunoSEQ 96-well plate was sequenced on a dedicated single-read 150-cycle Illumina NextSeq 550 flow cell. The source study handled its data this way. Because only junctional sequences without quality scores were contained in the immunoSEQ output, filtering matching that applied to full-length reads could not be performed. Sequences were annotated with PyIR, a Python wrapper for IgBLAST v1.9, using IMGT germline references to assign V/J genes and CDR3. Reads with weak V/J assignments (E-value above 1e-6), missing CDR3, stop codons, out-of-frame junctions, or ambiguous translated residues were removed. V3J clonotypes were defined by identical inferred V gene, J gene, and CDR3 amino acid sequence. The percentage overlap between two repertoires was calculated by dividing the number of shared unique clonotypes by the size of the smaller repertoire. Three approaches were used to assess repertoire richness: RTK rarefaction, the Chao1 estimator, and Recon v2.1 estimates of unobserved clonotypes. For all TCRbeta clonotypes obtained by the gDNA method from a few donors, generation probabilities were computed with OLGA. TCRdb mirrors the immuneACCESS table, restricted to in-frame sequences. Some clones are absent from its copies; in checked studies, under half trace to an unresolved V gene, and the reason for the others is unknown. That table gives V, J and clone size, and the DNA gave D and trimming. The sample table holds about 1.5 million clones, of which around 97% were seen once. Of the sample, approximately 1% is held by the ten largest clones.

From its cysteine to its phenylalanine, the CDR3 spans 13 amino acids. The sequence is cut down to CDR3 DNA, 39 bases in frame from base 1. V and J are truncated by 5 bases and 2 bases respectively, leaving an intervening sequence of 10 bases. According to the germline V gene (reference sequence), CDR1 reads SGHKS and CDR2 reads YYEKEE. This clone has just one count. What antigen it recognizes has not been identified. One base away there is no much larger clone; base qualities are not given. The donors were healthy, HIV-negative adults with no recently reported acute infections or vaccinations. All donors were Caucasian adults living in Nashville, Tennessee, USA. CD4+ T cells were enriched by magnetic negative selection; naive cells were then positively selected on CD45RA, and the negative fraction formed the memory subset. After blood collection by leukapheresis, PBMCs were isolated using Ficoll-Histopaque density gradient centrifugation and then cryopreserved in the vapor phase of liquid nitrogen. Analytical flow cytometry was used to check the purity and quantity of each magnetically sorted T cell population. Each sorted fraction had its genomic DNA isolated and then quantified by UV absorbance on a Nanodrop 2000c.

This chain joins TRBV5-5 to TRBJ2-5, with TRBD1 perhaps the D gene, on 5 matching bases. The specimen sequenced was naive CD4+ T cells sorted from blood. Read against the paper, the sample's cell subset or site label means: CD45RA+ positively selected. This TCR came from a man younger than 45 in good health. The CDR3 region: CASRDTLQETQYF. The DNA sequence follows: TGTGCCAGCAGGGACACCCTACAAGAGACCCAGTACTTC. This CDR3, with the reference TRBV5-5 and TRBJ2-5 proteins standing in past its ends, gives the full variable domain DAGVTQSPTHLIKTRGQQVTLRCSPISGHKSVSWYQQVLGQGPQFIFQYYEKEERGRGNFPDRFSARQFPNYSSELNVNALLLGDSALYLCASRDTLQETQYFGPGTRLLVL.